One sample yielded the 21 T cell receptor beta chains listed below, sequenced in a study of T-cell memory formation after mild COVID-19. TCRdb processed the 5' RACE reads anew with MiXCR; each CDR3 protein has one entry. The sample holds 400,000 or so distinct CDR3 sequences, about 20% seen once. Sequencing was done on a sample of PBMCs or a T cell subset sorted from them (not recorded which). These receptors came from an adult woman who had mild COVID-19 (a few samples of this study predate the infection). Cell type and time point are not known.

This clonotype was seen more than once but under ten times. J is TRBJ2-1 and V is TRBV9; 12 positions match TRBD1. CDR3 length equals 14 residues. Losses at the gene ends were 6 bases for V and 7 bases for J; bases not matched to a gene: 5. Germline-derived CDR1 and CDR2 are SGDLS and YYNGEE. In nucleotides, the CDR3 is TGTGCCAGCATGGGGACAGGGGGCGGGAATGAGCAGTTCTTC. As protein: CASMGTGGGNEQFF.

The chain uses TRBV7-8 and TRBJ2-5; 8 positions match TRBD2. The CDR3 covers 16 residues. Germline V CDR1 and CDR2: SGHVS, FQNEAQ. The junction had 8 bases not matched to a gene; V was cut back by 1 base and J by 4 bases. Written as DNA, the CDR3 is TGTGCCAGCAGCTTAGTCACTAGCGGCCGCGGAGAGACCCAGTACTTC. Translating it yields CASSLVTSGRGETQYF.

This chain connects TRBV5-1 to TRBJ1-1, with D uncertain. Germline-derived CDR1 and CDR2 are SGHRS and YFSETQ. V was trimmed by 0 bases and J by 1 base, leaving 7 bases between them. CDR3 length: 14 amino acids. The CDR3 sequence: CASSLEAANTEAFF. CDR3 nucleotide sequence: TGCGCCAGCAGCTTGGAAGCAGCGAACACTGAAGCTTTCTTT.

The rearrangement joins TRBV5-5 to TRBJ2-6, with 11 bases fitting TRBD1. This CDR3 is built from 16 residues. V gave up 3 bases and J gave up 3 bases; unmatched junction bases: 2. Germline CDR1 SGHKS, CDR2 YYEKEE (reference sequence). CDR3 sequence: CASSWTGGNGANVLTF. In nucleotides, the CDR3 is TGTGCCAGCAGCTGGACAGGGGGCAATGGGGCCAACGTCCTGACTTTC.

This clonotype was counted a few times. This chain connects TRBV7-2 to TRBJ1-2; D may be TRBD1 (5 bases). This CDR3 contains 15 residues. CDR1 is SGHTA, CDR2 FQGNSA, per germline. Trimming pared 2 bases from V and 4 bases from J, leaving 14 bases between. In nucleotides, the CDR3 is TGTGCCAGCAGCTTACTAGGACATCTCTCCTATGGCTACACCTTC. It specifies CASSLLGHLSYGYTF. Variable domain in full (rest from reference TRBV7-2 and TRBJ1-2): GAGVSQSPSNKVTEKGKDVELRCDPISGHTALYWYRQSLGQGLEFLIYFQGNSAPDKSGLPSDRFSAERTGGSVSTLTIQRTQQEDSAVYLCASSLLGHLSYGYTFGSGTRLTVV.

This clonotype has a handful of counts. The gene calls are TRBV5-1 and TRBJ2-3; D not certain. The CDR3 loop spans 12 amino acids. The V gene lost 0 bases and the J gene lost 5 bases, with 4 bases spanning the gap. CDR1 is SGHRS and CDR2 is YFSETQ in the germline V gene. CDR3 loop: CASSLEEDTQYF. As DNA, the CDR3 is TGCGCCAGCAGCTTGGAAGAAGATACGCAGTATTTT.

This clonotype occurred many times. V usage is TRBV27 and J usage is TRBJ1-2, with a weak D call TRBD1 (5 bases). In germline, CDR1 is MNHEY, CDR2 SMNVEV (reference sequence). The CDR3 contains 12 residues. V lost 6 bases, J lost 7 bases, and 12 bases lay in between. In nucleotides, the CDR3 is TGTGCCAGCAGCACCGCTCAGGGTGGCTACACCTTC. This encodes CASSTAQGGYTF.

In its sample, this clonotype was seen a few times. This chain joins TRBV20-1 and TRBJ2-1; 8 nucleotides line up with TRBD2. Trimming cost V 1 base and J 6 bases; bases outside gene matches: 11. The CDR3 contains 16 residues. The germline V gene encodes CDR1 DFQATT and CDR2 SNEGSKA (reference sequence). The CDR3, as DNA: TGCAGTGCTAGAGCCCCGGGGATAGCGGGATTCAATGAGCAGTTCTTC. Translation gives CSARAPGIAGFNEQFF.

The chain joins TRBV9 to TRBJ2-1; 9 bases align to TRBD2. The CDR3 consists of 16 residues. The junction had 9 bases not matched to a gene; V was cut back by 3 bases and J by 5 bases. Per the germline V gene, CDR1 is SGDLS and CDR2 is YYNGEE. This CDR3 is CASSGAGLAGNNEQFF. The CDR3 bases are TGTGCCAGCAGCGGGGCGGGTCTAGCGGGAAACAATGAGCAGTTCTTC.

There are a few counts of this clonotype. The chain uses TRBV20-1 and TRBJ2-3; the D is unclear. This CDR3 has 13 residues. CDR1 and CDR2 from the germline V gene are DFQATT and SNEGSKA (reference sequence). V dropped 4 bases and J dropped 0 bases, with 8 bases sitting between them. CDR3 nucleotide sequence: TGCAGTGCTACCGTCGCTAGCACAGATACGCAGTATTTT. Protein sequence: CSATVASTDTQYF.

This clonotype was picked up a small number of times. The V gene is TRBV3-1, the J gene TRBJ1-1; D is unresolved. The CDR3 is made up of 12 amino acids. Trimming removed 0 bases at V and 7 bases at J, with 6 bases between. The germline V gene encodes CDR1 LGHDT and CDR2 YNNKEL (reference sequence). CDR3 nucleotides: TGTGCCAGCAGCCAAGATCTTGATGAAGCTTTCTTT. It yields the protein CASSQDLDEAFF. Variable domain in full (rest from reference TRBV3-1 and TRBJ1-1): DTAVSQTPKYLVTQMGNDKSIKCEQNLGHDTMYWYKQDSKKFLKIMFSYNNKELIINETVPNRFSPKSPDKAHLNLHINSLELGDSAVYFCASSQDLDEAFFGQGTRLTVV.

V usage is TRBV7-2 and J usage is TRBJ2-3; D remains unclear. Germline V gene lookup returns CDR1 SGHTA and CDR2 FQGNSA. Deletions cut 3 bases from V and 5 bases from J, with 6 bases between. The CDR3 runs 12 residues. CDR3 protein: CASSFVLDTQYF. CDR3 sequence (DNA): TGTGCCAGCAGCTTTGTATTAGATACGCAGTATTTT.

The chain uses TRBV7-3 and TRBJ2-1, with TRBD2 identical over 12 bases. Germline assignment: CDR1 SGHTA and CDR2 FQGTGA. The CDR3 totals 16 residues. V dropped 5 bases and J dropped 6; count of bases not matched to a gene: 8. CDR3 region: CASSPDLAGGVNEQFF. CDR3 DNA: TGTGCCAGCAGCCCGGATCTAGCGGGAGGGGTCAATGAGCAGTTCTTC. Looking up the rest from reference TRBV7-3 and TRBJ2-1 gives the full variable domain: GAGVSQTPSNKVTEKGKYVELRCDPISGHTALYWYRQSLGQGPEFLIYFQGTGAADDSGLPNDRFFAVRPEGSVSTLKIQRTERGDSAVYLCASSPDLAGGVNEQFFGPGTRLTVL.

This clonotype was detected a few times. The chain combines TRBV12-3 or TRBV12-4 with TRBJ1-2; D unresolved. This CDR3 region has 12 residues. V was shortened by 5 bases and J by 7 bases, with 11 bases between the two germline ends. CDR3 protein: CASSPQTSGYTF. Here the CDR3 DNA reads TGTGCCAGCAGTCCACAGACTTCTGGCTACACCTTC.

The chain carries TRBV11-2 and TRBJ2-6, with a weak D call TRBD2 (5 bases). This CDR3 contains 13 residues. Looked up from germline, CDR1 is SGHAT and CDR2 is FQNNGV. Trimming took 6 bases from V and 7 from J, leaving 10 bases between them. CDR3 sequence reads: CASSPGIANVLTF. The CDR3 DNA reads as TGTGCCAGCAGTCCCGGGATCGCCAACGTCCTGACTTTC.

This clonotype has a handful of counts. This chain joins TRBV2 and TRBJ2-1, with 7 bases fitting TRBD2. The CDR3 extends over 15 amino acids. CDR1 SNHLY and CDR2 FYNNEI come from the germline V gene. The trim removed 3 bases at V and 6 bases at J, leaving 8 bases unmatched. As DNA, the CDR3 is TGTGCCAGCAGTGAGAAAGCGGGGCTCTCCAATGAGCAGTTCTTC. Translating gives CASSEKAGLSNEQFF. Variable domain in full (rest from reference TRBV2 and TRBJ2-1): EPEVTQTPSHQVTQMGQEVILRCVPISNHLYFYWYRQILGQKVEFLVSFYNNEISEKSEIFDDQFSVERPDGSNFTLKIRSTKLEDSAMYFCASSEKAGLSNEQFFGPGTRLTVL.

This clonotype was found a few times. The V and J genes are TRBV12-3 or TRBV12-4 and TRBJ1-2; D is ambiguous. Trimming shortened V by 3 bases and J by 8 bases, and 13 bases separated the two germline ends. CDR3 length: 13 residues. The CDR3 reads CASSFGWGWGYTF. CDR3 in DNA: TGTGCCAGCAGTTTCGGCTGGGGTTGGGGCTACACCTTC.

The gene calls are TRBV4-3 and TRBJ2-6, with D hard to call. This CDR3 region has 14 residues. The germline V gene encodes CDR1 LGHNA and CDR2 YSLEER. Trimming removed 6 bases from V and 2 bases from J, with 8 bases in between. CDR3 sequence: CASRAGAGANVLTF. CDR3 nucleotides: TGCGCCAGCAGAGCTGGGGCTGGGGCCAACGTCCTGACTTTC.

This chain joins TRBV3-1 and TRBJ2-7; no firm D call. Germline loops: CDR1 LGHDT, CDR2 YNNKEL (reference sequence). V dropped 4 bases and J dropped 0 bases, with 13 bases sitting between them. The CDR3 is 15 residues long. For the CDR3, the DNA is TGTGCCAGCAGCCGGGCCCTCAGGAGCTCCTACGAGCAGTACTTC. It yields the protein CASSRALRSSYEQYF.

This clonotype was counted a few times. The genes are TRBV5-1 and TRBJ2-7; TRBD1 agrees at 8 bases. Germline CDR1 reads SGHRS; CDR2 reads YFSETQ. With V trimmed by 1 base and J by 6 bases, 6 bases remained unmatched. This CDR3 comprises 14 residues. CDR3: CASSLWQGAGEQYF. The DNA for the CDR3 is TGCGCCAGCAGCTTGTGGCAGGGGGCCGGCGAGCAGTACTTC.

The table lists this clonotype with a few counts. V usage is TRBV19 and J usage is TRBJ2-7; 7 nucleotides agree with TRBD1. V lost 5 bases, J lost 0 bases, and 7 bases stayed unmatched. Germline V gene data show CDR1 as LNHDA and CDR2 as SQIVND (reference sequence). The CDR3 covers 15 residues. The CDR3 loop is CASSFGGQDSYEQYF. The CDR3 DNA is TGTGCCAGTAGTTTCGGAGGACAGGACTCCTACGAGCAGTACTTC.